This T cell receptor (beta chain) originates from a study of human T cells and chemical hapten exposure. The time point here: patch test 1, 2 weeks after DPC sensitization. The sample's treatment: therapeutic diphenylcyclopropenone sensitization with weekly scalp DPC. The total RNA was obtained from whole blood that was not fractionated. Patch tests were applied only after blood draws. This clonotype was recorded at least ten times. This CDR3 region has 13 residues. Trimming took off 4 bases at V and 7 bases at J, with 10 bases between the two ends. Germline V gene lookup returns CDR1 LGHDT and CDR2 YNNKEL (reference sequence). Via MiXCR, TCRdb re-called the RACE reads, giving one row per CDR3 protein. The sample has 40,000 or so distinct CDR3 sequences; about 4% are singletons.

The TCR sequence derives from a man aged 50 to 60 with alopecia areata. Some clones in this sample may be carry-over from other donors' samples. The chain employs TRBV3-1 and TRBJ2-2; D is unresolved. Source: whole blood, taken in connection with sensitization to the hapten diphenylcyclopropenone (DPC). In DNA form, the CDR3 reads TGTGCCAGCAGCCCCTTGGGCGGCGGGGAGCTGTTTTTT. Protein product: CASSPLGGGELFF.